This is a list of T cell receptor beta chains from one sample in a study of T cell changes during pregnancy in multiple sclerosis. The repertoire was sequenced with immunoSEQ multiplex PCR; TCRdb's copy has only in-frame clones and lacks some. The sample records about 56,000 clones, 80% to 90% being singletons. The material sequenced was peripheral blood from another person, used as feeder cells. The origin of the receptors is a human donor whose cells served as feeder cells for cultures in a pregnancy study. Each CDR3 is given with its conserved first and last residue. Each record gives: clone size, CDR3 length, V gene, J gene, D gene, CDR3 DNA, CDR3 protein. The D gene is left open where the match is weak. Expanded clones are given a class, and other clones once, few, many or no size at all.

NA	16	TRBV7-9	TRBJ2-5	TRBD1	TGTGCCAGCAGCCAAAATCAGGGGGCGCGGGGCGAGACCCAGTACTTC	CASSQNQGARGETQYF
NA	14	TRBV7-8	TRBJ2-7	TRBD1	TGTGCCAGCAGCTTGGGGACAGGCGCCTACGAGCAGTACTTC	CASSLGTGAYEQYF
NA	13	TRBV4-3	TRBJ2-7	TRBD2	TGCGCCAGCAGCCCCTCGGGGAGGGACGAGCAGTACTTC	CASSPSGRDEQYF
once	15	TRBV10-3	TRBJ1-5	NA	TGTGCCATCAGTGAGTCGCGTGCGGGCCCTCAGCCCCAGCATTTT	CAISESRAGPQPQHF
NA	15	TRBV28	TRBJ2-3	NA	TGTGCCAGCAGCGCCCTGGGGCGTAGCACAGATACGCAGTATTTT	CASSALGRSTDTQYF
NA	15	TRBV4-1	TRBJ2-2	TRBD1	TGCGCCAGCAGCCCCGGGACAGGGTACACCGGGGAGCTGTTTTTT	CASSPGTGYTGELFF
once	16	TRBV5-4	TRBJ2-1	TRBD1	TGTGCCAGCAGCTCCCACCGGGACAGGGGGCAGAATGAGCAGTTCTTC	CASSSHRDRGQNEQFF
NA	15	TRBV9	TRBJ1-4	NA	TGTGCCAGCAGCGTAGGGGGAGCCCATAATGAAAAACTGTTTTTT	CASSVGGAHNEKLFF
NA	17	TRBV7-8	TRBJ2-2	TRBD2	TGTGCCAGCATAACATCGGGACTAGCGGGTGACACCGGGGAGCTGTTTTTT	CASITSGLAGDTGELFF
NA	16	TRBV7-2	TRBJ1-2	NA	TGTGCCAGCAGCATGGGGAGAACAGCCTATAACTATGGCTACACCTTC	CASSMGRTAYNYGYTF
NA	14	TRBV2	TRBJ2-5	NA	TGTGCCAGCAGTGTGAACAGGGGAGGAGAGACCCAGTACTTC	CASSVNRGGETQYF
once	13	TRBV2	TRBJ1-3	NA	TGTGCCAGCATGGTAGAATCCGGTCACACCATATATTTT	CASMVESGHTIYF
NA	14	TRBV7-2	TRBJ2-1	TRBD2	TGTGCCAGCAGCTTGGTGGGACTAGGGGGTGAGCAGTTCTTC	CASSLVGLGGEQFF
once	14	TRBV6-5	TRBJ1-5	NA	TGTGCCAGCAGTTTATATGGAATGGATCAGCCCCAGCATTTT	CASSLYGMDQPQHF
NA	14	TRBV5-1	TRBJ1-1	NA	TGCGCCAGCAGCTTGGCCGGGGGGAGGACTGAAGCTTTCTTT	CASSLAGGRTEAFF
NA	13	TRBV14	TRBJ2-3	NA	TGTGCCAGCAGCCACAGGGTAAAAGATACGCAGTATTTT	CASSHRVKDTQYF
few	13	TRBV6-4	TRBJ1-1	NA	TGTGCCAGCAGTCTCAGGGGAGACACTGAAGCTTTCTTT	CASSLRGDTEAFF
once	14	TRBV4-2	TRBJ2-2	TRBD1	TGTGCCAGCAGCCCGGGACAGGGGAACGGGGAGCTGTTTTTT	CASSPGQGNGELFF
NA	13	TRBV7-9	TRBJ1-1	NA	TGTGCCAGCAGCTTGCAGGTGAACACTGAAGCTTTCTTT	CASSLQVNTEAFF
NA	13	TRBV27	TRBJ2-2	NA	TGTGCCAGCAGTTTAGGGATCACCGGGGAGCTGTTTTTT	CASSLGITGELFF
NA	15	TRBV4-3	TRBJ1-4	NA	TGCGCCAGCAGCCAAGACACGTCAACTAATGAAAAACTGTTTTTT	CASSQDTSTNEKLFF
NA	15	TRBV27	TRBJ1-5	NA	TGTGCCAGCAGTTTAAGGGCAACCCAAAATCAGCCCCAGCATTTT	CASSLRATQNQPQHF
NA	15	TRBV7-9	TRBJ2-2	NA	TGTGCCAGCAGCTTAGCCAATTCAGGGACCGGGGAGCTGTTTTTT	CASSLANSGTGELFF
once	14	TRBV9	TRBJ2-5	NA	TGTGCCAGCAGCGTAGCAGGGGGGCAAGAGACCCAGTACTTC	CASSVAGGQETQYF
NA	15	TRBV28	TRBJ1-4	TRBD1	TGTGCCAGCAGTCCCGGGACAGGGGGCAGGAAAAAACTGTTTTTT	CASSPGTGGRKKLFF
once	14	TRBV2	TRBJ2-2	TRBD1	TGTGCCAGCAGCGACAGGGGGCCTCGCGGGGAGCTGTTTTTT	CASSDRGPRGELFF
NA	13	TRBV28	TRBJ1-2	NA	TGTGCCAGCAGTGCCGAAGGGTTTAGGGGCTACACCTTC	CASSAEGFRGYTF
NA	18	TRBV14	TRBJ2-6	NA	TGTGCCAGCAGCCAAGATCCCTACCCCATCTCTGGGGCCAACGTCCTGACTTTC	CASSQDPYPISGANVLTF
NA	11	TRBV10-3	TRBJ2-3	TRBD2	TGTGCCATCAGGGAAGCGGGGGTGAAGTATTTT	CAIREAGVKYF
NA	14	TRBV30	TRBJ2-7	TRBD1	TGTGCCTGGAGTTCTGGGGACAGGGGCTACGAGCAGTACTTC	CAWSSGDRGYEQYF
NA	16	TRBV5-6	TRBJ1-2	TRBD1	TGTGCCAGCAGCTTGTCGGGACAGGGGGTTGGGTATGGCTACACCTTC	CASSLSGQGVGYGYTF
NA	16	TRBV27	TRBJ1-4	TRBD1	TGTGCCAGCAGTTCACGTAGGACAGGGGCTGGCGAAAAACTGTTTTTT	CASSSRRTGAGEKLFF
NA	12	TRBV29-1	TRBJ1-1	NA	TGCAGCGTTGGCCGGTCGAACACTGAAGCTTTCTTT	CSVGRSNTEAFF
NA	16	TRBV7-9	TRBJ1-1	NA	TGTGCCAGCAGCTTACCAAACTCGCGGGGGAACACTGAAGCTTTCTTT	CASSLPNSRGNTEAFF
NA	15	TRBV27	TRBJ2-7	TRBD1	TGTGCCAGCAACCGACGGGACAGGGGGTCCTACGAGCAGTACTTC	CASNRRDRGSYEQYF